This T cell receptor beta chain was captured in a study of cytomegalovirus exposure and HLA in healthy donors. The study's findings and limits: Most TCR sequences were uncommon, yet certain public TCRs appeared in many donors. According to the study, roughly 180 TCR beta chains were cytomegalovirus-associated.

A remark on this clone: The antigen is unknown.

The PCR used 60 Vbeta and 13 Jbeta primers. Clones were sequenced by immunoSEQ multiplex PCR, and TCRdb holds only the in-frame ones, with some missing. There are 130,000 or so clones in the sample; just under 80% occur only once, and 1.5% lies in the top ten. The CDR3 sequence is 16 residues long. V was clipped by 0 bases and J by 1 base, with 11 bases between them. The germline V gene has CDR1 SGHDT and CDR2 YYEEEE. The V and J genes are TRBV5-6 and TRBJ2-1, with D perhaps TRBD1 (6 bases). This TCR came from a woman between 18 and 29 years old in good health and CMV-seronegative. Material: PBMCs. The CDR3 here is CASSLADRMSYNEQFF. Here the CDR3 DNA reads TGTGCCAGCAGCTTGGCCGACAGGATGTCCTACAATGAGCAGTTCTTC.